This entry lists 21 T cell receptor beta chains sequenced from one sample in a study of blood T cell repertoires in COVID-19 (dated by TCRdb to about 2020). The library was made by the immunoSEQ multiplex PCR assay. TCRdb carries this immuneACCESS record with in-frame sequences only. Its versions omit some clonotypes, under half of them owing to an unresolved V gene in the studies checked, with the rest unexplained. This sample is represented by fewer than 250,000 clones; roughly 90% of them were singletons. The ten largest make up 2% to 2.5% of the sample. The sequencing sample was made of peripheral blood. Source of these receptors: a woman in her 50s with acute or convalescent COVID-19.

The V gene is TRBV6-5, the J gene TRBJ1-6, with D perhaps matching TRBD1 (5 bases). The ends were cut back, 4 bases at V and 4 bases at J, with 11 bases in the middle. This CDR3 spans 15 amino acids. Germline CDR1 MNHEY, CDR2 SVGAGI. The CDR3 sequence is CASSLQVGYNSPLHF. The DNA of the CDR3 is TGTGCCAGCAGTTTACAGGTCGGTTATAATTCACCCCTCCACTTT.

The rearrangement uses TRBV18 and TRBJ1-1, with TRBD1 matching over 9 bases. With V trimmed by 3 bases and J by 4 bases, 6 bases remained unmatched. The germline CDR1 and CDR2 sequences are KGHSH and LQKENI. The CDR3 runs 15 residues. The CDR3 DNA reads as TGTGCCAGCTCACCGGGACAGGGTGTGGTCACTGAAGCTTTCTTT. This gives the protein CASSPGQGVVTEAFF.

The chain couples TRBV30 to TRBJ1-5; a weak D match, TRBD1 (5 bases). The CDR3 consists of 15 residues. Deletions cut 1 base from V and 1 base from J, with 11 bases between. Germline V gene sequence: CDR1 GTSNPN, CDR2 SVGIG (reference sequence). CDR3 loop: CAWSDRGGSNQPQHF. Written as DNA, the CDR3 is TGTGCCTGGAGTGATCGGGGGGGAAGCAATCAGCCCCAGCATTTT. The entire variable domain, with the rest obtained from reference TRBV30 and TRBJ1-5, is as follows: SQTIHQWPATLVQPVGSPLSLECTVEGTSNPNLYWYRQAAGRGLQLLFYSVGIGQISSEVPQNLSASRPQDRQFILSSKKLLLSDSGFYLCAWSDRGGSNQPQHFGDGTRLSIL.

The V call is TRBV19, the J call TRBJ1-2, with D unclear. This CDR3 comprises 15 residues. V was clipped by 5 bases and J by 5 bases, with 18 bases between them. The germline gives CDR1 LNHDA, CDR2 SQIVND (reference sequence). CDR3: CASSLAGGVPYGYTF. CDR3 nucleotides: TGTGCCAGTAGTTTGGCGGGCGGAGTCCCTTATGGCTACACCTTC.

CDR3 DNA sequence: TGTGCCTGGAGTGACCGGGACAGTAGGTTCTTC. It encodes CAWSDRDSRFF. This chain connects TRBV30 to TRBJ2-1; 7 nucleotides match TRBD1. Trimming at V came to 1 base and at J to 15 bases, leaving 6 bases not matched to a gene. Germline loops: CDR1 GTSNPN, CDR2 SVGIG (reference sequence). The CDR3 is 11 amino acids.

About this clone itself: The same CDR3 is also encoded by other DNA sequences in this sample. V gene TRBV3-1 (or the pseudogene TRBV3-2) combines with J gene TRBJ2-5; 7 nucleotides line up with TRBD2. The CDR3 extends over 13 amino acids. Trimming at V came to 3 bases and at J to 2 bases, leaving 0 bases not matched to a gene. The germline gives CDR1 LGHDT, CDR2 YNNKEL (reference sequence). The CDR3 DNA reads TGTGCCAGCAGCCAGCGGGGGCAAGAGACCCAGTACTTC. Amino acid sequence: CASSQRGQETQYF.

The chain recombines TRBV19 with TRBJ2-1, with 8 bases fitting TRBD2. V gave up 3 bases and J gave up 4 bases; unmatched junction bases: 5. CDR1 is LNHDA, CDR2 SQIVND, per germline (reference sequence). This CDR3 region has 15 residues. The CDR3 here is CASSMSTSVYNEQFF. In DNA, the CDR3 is TGTGCCAGTAGTATGTCGACTAGCGTATACAATGAGCAGTTCTTC.

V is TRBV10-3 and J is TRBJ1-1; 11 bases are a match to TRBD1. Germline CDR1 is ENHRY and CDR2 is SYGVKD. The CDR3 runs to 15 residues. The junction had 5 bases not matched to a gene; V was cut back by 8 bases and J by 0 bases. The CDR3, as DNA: TGTGCCATCGGAGGGGACAGGGGGATGAACACTGAAGCTTTCTTT. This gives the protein CAIGGDRGMNTEAFF.

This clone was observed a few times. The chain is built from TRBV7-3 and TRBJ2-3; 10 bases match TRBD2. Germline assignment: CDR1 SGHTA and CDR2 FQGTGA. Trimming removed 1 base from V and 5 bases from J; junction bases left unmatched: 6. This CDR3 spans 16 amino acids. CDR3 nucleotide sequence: TGTGCCAGCAGCTTAATGGCAGCGGGGGGGCAAGATACGCAGTATTTT. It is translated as CASSLMAAGGQDTQYF.

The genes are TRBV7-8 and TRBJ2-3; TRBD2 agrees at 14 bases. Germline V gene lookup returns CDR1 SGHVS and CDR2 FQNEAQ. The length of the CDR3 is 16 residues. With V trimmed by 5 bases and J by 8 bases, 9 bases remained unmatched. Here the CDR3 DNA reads TGTGCCAGCAGCCCCCGGACTAGCGGGGGGATAGCTACGCAGTATTTT. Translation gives CASSPRTSGGIATQYF.

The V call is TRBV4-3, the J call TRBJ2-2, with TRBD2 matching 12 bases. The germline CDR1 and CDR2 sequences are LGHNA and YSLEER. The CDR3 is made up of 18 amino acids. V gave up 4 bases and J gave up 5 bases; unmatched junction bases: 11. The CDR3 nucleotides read TGCGCCAGCAGCCCTCTCCTAGCGGGGGGGCCGTTTACCGGGGAGCTGTTTTTT. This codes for CASSPLLAGGPFTGELFF.

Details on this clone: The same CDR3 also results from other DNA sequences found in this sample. The CDR3 region is CASSYSQANYGYTF. The CDR3, as DNA: TGTGCCAGCAGTTACTCGCAGGCCAACTATGGCTACACCTTC. This chain links TRBV6-5 with TRBJ1-2; D is unclear. The CDR3 has 14 amino acids. Germline values: CDR1 MNHEY, CDR2 SVGAGI. V lost 0 bases and J lost 2, with 7 bases in between.

CDR3 DNA: TGTGCCAGCAGCAAGACAGGAGACTATGGCTACACCTTC. This encodes CASSKTGDYGYTF. This sequence joins TRBV6-2 or TRBV6-3 and TRBJ1-2; TRBD1 is a possible D gene (6 bases). V was shortened by 6 bases and J by 3 bases, with 11 bases between the two germline ends. The germline CDR1 and CDR2 sequences are MNHEY and SVGEGT. The CDR3 runs to 13 residues.

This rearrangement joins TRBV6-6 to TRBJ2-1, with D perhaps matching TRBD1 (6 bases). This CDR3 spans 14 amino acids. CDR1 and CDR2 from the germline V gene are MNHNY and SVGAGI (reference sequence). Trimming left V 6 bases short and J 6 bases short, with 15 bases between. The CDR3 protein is CASSHTGYGNEQFF. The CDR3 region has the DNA TGTGCCAGCAGCCATACAGGGTACGGCAATGAGCAGTTCTTC.

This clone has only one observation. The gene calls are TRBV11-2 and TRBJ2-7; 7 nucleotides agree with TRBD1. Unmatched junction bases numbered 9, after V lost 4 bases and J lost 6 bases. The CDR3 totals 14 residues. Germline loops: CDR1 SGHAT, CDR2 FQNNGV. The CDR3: CASSSDRTLREQYF. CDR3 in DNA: TGTGCCAGCAGCTCGGACAGGACCCTACGCGAGCAGTACTTC.

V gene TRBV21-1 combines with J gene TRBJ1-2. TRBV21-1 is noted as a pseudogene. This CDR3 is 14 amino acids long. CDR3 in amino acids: CASSRWGGALGYTF. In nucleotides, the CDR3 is TGTGCCAGCAGCAGATGGGGGGGCGCCCTAGGCTACACCTTC.

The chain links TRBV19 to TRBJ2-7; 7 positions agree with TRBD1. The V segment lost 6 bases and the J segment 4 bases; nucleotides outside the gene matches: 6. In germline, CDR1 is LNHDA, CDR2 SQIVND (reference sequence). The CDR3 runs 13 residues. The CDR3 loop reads CASSPGTVYEQYF. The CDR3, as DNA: TGTGCCAGTAGCCCCGGGACAGTTTACGAGCAGTACTTC.

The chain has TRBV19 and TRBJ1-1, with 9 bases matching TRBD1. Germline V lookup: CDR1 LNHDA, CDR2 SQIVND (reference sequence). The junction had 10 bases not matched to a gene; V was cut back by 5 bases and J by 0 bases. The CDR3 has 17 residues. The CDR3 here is CASSPRTGAHMNTEAFF. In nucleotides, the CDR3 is TGTGCCAGTAGTCCGAGGACAGGGGCGCACATGAACACTGAAGCTTTCTTT.

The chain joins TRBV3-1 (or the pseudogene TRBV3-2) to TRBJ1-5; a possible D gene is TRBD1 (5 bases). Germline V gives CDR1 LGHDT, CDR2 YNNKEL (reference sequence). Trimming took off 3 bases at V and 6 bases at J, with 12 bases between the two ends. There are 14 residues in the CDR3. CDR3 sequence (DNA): TGTGCCAGCAGCCAGTATGGAGGGACTCAGCCCCAGCATTTT. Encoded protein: CASSQYGGTQPQHF.

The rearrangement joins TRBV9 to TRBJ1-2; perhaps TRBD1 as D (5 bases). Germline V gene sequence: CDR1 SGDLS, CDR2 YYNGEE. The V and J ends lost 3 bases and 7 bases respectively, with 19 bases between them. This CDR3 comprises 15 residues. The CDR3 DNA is TGTGCCAGCAGCGCGGATTCGGGGGTTATTGGTGGCTACACCTTC. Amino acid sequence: CASSADSGVIGGYTF.

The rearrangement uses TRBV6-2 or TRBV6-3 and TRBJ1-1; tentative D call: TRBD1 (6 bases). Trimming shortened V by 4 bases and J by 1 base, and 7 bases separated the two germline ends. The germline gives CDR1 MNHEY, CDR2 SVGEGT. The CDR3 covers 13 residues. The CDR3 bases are TGTGCCAGCAGTTTGGGACAGAACACTGAAGCTTTCTTT. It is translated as CASSLGQNTEAFF.